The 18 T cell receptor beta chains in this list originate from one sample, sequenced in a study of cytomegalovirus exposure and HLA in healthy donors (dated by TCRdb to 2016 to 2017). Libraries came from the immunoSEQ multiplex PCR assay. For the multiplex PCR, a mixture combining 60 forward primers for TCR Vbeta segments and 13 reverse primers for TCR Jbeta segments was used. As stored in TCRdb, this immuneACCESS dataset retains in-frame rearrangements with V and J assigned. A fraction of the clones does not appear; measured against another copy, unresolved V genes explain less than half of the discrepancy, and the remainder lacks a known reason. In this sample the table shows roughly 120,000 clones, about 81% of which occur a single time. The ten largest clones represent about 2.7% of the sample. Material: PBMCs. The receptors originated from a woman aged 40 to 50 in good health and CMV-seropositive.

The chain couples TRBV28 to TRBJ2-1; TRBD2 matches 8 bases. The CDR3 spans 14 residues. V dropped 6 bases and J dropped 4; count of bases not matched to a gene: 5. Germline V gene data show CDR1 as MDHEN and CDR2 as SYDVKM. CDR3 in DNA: TGTGCCAGCAGCGGACTAGCAGTTTACAATGAGCAGTTCTTC. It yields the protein CASSGLAVYNEQFF.

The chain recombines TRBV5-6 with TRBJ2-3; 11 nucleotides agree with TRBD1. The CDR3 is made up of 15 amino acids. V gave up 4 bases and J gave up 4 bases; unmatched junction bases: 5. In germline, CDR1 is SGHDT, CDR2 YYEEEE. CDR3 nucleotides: TGTGCCAGCAGCAGACGGACAGGGGGCTCAGATACGCAGTATTTT. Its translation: CASSRRTGGSDTQYF.

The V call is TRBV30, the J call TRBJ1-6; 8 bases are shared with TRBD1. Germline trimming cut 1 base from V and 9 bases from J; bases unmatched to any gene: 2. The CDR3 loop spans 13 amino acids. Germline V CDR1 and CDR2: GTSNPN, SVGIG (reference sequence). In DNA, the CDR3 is TGTGCCTGGAGTGGACAGGGGATTTCACCCCTCCACTTT. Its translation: CAWSGQGISPLHF.

The CDR3 coding sequence is TGCGCCAGCAGCTTGGGTAGCACTATCTCCTACGAGCAGTACTTC. It codes for CASSLGSTISYEQYF. The chain joins TRBV5-1 to TRBJ2-7, with unresolved D. The length of the CDR3 is 15 residues. Germline-derived CDR1 and CDR2 are SGHRS and YFSETQ. V was cut by 0 bases and J by 0 bases, with 10 bases left in between.

The CDR3 DNA is TGTGCCAGCAGCTTGAACAGGGGTGGCACTGAAGCTTTCTTT. Protein sequence: CASSLNRGGTEAFF. The chain couples TRBV7-2 to TRBJ1-1; 7 bases are a match to TRBD1. After removal of 3 bases from V and 4 bases from J, the junction contained 5 bases not matched to a gene. Germline V gene sequence: CDR1 SGHTA, CDR2 FQGNSA. This CDR3 comprises 14 residues.

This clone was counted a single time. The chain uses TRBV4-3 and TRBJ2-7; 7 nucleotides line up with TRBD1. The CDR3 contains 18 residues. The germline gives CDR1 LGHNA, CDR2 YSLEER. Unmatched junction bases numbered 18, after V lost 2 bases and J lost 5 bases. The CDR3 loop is CASSQSLEPDRLSNEQYF. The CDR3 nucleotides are TGCGCCAGCAGCCAAAGCCTTGAACCGGACAGGTTGTCGAACGAGCAGTACTTC.

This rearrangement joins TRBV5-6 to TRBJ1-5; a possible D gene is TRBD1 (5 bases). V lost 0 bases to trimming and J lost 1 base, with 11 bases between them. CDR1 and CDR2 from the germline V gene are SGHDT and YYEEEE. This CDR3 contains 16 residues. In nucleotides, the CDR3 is TGTGCCAGCAGCTTGGGTGCCAGGGCGAGCAATCAGCCCCAGCATTTT. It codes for CASSLGARASNQPQHF.

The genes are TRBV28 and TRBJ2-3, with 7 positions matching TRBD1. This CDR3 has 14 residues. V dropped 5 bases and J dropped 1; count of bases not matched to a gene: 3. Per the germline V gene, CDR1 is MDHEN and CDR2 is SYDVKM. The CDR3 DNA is TGTGCCAGCAGTATCGGACAGGGCACAGATACGCAGTATTTT. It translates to CASSIGQGTDTQYF.

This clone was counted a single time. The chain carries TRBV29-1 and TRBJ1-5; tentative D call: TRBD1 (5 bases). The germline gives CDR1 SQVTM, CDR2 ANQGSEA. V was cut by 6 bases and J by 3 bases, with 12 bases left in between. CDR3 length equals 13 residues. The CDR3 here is CSVSQGVNQPQHF. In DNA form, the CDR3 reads TGCAGCGTGAGCCAGGGTGTCAATCAGCCCCAGCATTTT.

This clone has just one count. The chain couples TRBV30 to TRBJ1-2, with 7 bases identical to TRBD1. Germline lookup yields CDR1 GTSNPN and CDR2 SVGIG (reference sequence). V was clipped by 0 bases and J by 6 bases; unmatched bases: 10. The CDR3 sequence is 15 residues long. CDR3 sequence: CAWSVFPRGLDGYTF. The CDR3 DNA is TGTGCCTGGAGTGTATTCCCCAGGGGGTTAGATGGCTACACCTTC.

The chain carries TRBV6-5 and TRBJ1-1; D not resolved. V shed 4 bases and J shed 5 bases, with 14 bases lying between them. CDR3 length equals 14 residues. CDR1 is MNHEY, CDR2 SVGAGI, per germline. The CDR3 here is CASSSQDRGTEAFF. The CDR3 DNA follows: TGTGCCAGCAGTTCCCAGGACCGGGGAACTGAAGCTTTCTTT.

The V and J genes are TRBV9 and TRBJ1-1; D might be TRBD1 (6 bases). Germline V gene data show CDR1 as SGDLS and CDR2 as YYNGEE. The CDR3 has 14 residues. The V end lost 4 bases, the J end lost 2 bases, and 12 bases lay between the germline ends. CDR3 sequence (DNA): TGTGCCAGCAGCCCCCGGACAGCCAACACTGAAGCTTTCTTT. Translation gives CASSPRTANTEAFF.

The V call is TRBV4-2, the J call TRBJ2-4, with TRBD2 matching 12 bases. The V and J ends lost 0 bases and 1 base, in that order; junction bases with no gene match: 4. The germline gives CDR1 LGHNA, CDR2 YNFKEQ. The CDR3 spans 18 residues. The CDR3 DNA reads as TGTGCCAGCAGCCAAGATGCCACTAGCGGGAGGGCCAAAAACATTCAGTACTTC. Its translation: CASSQDATSGRAKNIQYF.

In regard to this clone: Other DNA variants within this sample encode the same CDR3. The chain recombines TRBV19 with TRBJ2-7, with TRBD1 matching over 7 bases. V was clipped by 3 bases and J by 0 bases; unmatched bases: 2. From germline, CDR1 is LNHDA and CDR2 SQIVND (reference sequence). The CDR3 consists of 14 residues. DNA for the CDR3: TGTGCCAGTAGTATTAGGGGGCCCTCCTACGAGCAGTACTTC. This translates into CASSIRGPSYEQYF.

CDR3 DNA: TGTGCCAGCAGCCTCCTCTACTACACTGAAGCTTTCTTT. Protein: CASSLLYYTEAFF. The chain has TRBV7-2 and TRBJ1-1; D call uncertain. Germline CDR1 reads SGHTA; CDR2 reads FQGNSA. Trimming removed 5 bases from V and 3 bases from J, with 10 bases in between. The CDR3 runs to 13 residues.

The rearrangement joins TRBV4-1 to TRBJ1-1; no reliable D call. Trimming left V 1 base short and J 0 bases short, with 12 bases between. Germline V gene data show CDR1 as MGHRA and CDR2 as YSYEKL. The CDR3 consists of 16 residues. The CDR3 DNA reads TGCGCCAGCAGCCAAGGGGTCCGGGAAATGAACACTGAAGCTTTCTTT. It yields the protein CASSQGVREMNTEAFF.

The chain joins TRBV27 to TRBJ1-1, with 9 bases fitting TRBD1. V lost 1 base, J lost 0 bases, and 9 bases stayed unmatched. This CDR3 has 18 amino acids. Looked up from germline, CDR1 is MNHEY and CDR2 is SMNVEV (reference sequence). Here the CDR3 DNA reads TGTGCCAGCAGTTTATTGGGGGGGACAGGGCCTATGAACACTGAAGCTTTCTTT. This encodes CASSLLGGTGPMNTEAFF.

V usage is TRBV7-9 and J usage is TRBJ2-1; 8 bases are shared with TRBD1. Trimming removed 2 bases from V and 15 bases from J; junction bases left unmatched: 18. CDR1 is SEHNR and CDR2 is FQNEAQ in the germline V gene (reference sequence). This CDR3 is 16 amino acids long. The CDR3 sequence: CASSLQGPPRTGNLFF. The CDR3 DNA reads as TGTGCCAGCAGCTTACAAGGCCCCCCCCGGACAGGGAATCTGTTCTTC.